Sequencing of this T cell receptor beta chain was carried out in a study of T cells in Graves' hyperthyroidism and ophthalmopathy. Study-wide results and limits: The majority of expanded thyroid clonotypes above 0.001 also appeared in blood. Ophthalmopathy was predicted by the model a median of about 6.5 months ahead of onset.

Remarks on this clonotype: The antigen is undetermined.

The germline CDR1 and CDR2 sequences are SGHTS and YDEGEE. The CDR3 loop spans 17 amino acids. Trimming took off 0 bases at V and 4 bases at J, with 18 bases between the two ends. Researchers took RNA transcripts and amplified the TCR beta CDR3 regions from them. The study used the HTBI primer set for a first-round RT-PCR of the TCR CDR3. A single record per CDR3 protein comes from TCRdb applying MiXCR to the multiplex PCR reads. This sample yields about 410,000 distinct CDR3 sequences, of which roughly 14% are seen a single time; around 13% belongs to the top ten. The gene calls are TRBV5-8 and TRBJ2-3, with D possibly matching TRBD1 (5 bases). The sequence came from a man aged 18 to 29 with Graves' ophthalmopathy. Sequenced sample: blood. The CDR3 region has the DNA TGTGCCAGCAGCTTGGGACAGAGACCGAAGGAACCAGATACGCAGTATTTT. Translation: CASSLGQRPKEPDTQYF.